This is a list of T cell receptor beta chains from one sample in a study of OX40 agonist ivuxolimab in advanced cancers. Clones were sequenced by immunoSEQ multiplex PCR, and TCRdb holds only the in-frame ones, with some missing. The sample gives fewer than 200,000 clones, approximately 94% of which show up once; around 0.31% is in the top ten. Sequencing was performed on CD4+ or CD8+ T cells sorted from blood, taken in a trial of the OX40 agonist ivuxolimab. These receptors were obtained from an adult with an advanced solid tumor such as melanoma, head and neck, liver or kidney cancer. CDR3s include the opening cysteine and the closing phenylalanine or tryptophan. A D gene is named only where the DNA matches it firmly. Not every row has a clone size; where given, it reads once, few, many or a size class.

d_call: -; v_call: TRBV9; j_call: TRBJ2-3; clone_size: -; cdr3_nt: TGTGCCAGCGGGGCCAGAGGAGTCGGCACAGATACGCAGTATTTT; cdr3_aa: CASGARGVGTDTQYF
d_call: TRBD2; v_call: TRBV18; j_call: TRBJ2-7; clone_size: -; cdr3_nt: TGTGCCAGCTCACCGGGACTAGCGGGCTCCTACGAGCAGTACTTC; cdr3_aa: CASSPGLAGSYEQYF
d_call: -; v_call: TRBV5-1; j_call: TRBJ2-2; clone_size: -; cdr3_nt: TGCGCCAGCAGAGGCGGGACGAACACCGGGGAGCTGTTTTTT; cdr3_aa: CASRGGTNTGELFF
d_call: TRBD2; v_call: TRBV5-1; j_call: TRBJ2-3; clone_size: -; cdr3_nt: TGCGCCAGCAGCTTTGCTAGCGGGAGTAGTACAGATACGCAGTATTTT; cdr3_aa: CASSFASGSSTDTQYF
d_call: TRBD1; v_call: TRBV19; j_call: TRBJ1-2; clone_size: -; cdr3_nt: TGTGCCAGTAGTATTGGGACAGAGTATGGCTACACCTTC; cdr3_aa: CASSIGTEYGYTF
d_call: TRBD1; v_call: TRBV19; j_call: TRBJ1-5; clone_size: -; cdr3_nt: TGTGCCAGTAGTGCCCGGGACAGAATAAATCAGCCCCAGCATTTT; cdr3_aa: CASSARDRINQPQHF
d_call: -; v_call: TRBV18; j_call: TRBJ1-1; clone_size: -; cdr3_nt: TGTGCCAGCTCACCCTTCCCGGAGAACACTGAAGCTTTCTTT; cdr3_aa: CASSPFPENTEAFF
d_call: TRBD1; v_call: TRBV6-5; j_call: TRBJ1-2; clone_size: once; cdr3_nt: TGTGCCAGCAGCCTAAACCCGGGGACAGGGAGCGGCTACACCTTC; cdr3_aa: CASSLNPGTGSGYTF
d_call: TRBD2; v_call: TRBV6-6; j_call: TRBJ2-5; clone_size: -; cdr3_nt: TGTGCCAGCAGTTTTCCAAGCGGGAGGTTGGAGACCCAGTACTTC; cdr3_aa: CASSFPSGRLETQYF
d_call: -; v_call: TRBV30; j_call: TRBJ1-3; clone_size: few; cdr3_nt: TGTGCCTGGAGTTTAGGCGGCTCTGGAAACACCATATATTTT; cdr3_aa: CAWSLGGSGNTIYF
d_call: TRBD2; v_call: TRBV6-6; j_call: TRBJ2-3; clone_size: -; cdr3_nt: TGTTCTCCCGGGGCTAGCGGGTCCGCAGATACGCAGTATTTT; cdr3_aa: CSPGASGSADTQYF
d_call: TRBD1; v_call: TRBV9; j_call: TRBJ1-5; clone_size: -; cdr3_nt: TGTGCCAGCAGCGTAGGGACAGGGGATAGCAATCAGCCCCAGCATTTT; cdr3_aa: CASSVGTGDSNQPQHF
d_call: -; v_call: TRBV4-3; j_call: TRBJ1-2; clone_size: -; cdr3_nt: TGCGCCAGCAGCCAAGATTGGGCGGGCTACACCTTC; cdr3_aa: CASSQDWAGYTF
d_call: -; v_call: TRBV27; j_call: TRBJ1-6; clone_size: -; cdr3_nt: TGTGCCAGCCGGACCCTACGTCCACCCCTCCACTTT; cdr3_aa: CASRTLRPPLHF
d_call: TRBD1; v_call: TRBV7-2; j_call: TRBJ1-1; clone_size: once; cdr3_nt: TGTGCCAGCAGCTTACAGGGGGCGGGCATGAACACTGAAGCTTTCTTT; cdr3_aa: CASSLQGAGMNTEAFF
d_call: -; v_call: TRBV7-2; j_call: TRBJ2-5; clone_size: -; cdr3_nt: TGTGCCAGCAGCCTGGGGGGTCCTACTGAGACCCAGTACTTC; cdr3_aa: CASSLGGPTETQYF
d_call: TRBD1; v_call: TRBV4-1; j_call: TRBJ1-1; clone_size: -; cdr3_nt: TGCGCCAGCAGCCACCCCGCGGACAGGGCAAAAGGCACTGAAGCTTTCTTT; cdr3_aa: CASSHPADRAKGTEAFF
d_call: TRBD1; v_call: TRBV19; j_call: TRBJ1-4; clone_size: -; cdr3_nt: TGTGCCAGTAGGCCCCGAGGACAGGGGTGGGAAAAACTGTTTTTT; cdr3_aa: CASRPRGQGWEKLFF
d_call: -; v_call: TRBV20-1; j_call: TRBJ2-1; clone_size: -; cdr3_nt: TGCAGTGCTAGAGATCTAGATGAGCAGTTCTTC; cdr3_aa: CSARDLDEQFF
d_call: TRBD1; v_call: TRBV18; j_call: TRBJ1-2; clone_size: -; cdr3_nt: TGTGCCAGCTCTCCCGACAGGGATGGCTACACCTTC; cdr3_aa: CASSPDRDGYTF
d_call: -; v_call: TRBV10-2; j_call: TRBJ1-5; clone_size: -; cdr3_nt: TGCGCCAGCAGTGAGACCCCGGCTCCTAGCAATCAGCCCCAGCATTTT; cdr3_aa: CASSETPAPSNQPQHF
d_call: -; v_call: TRBV6-5; j_call: TRBJ1-1; clone_size: -; cdr3_nt: TGTGCCAGCAGTTACTGGAAGGGTTGGACTGAAGCTTTCTTT; cdr3_aa: CASSYWKGWTEAFF
d_call: -; v_call: TRBV11-3; j_call: TRBJ1-1; clone_size: -; cdr3_nt: TGTGCCAGCAGCTTATCCAGGAACACTGAAGCTTTCTTT; cdr3_aa: CASSLSRNTEAFF
d_call: TRBD1; v_call: TRBV2; j_call: TRBJ1-1; clone_size: -; cdr3_nt: TGTGCCAGCAGTGGACAGGGGCACACTGAAGCTTTCTTT; cdr3_aa: CASSGQGHTEAFF
d_call: TRBD1; v_call: TRBV6-6; j_call: TRBJ1-3; clone_size: once; cdr3_nt: TGTGCCAGCAGTTACGGACAGGCCTACTCTGGAAACACCATATATTTT; cdr3_aa: CASSYGQAYSGNTIYF
d_call: TRBD1; v_call: TRBV28; j_call: TRBJ2-7; clone_size: once; cdr3_nt: TGTGCCAGCAGGACAGGGGTGGCCTACGAGCAGTACTTC; cdr3_aa: CASRTGVAYEQYF
d_call: -; v_call: TRBV19; j_call: TRBJ2-1; clone_size: -; cdr3_nt: TGTGCCAGTAGTAGAGAGGGGTCCCGCTCCTACAATGAGCAGTTCTTC; cdr3_aa: CASSREGSRSYNEQFF
d_call: TRBD1; v_call: TRBV6-5; j_call: TRBJ1-1; clone_size: -; cdr3_nt: TGTGCCAGCAGTTTCAGGGGGGCCCCGGGAATAGCTGCTTTCTTT; cdr3_aa: CASSFRGAPGIAAFF
d_call: TRBD1; v_call: TRBV5-1; j_call: TRBJ2-7; clone_size: -; cdr3_nt: TGCGCCAGCAGCCTCGGACAGGGAGACGAGCAGTACTTC; cdr3_aa: CASSLGQGDEQYF
d_call: TRBD2; v_call: TRBV5-1; j_call: TRBJ2-3; clone_size: -; cdr3_nt: TGCGCCAGCAGCTTGGGGGTAGCGGGGGCCCGCACAGATACGCAGTATTTT; cdr3_aa: CASSLGVAGARTDTQYF
d_call: TRBD1; v_call: TRBV6-5; j_call: TRBJ2-1; clone_size: -; cdr3_nt: TGTGCCAGCAGCTCCGGGACAGGGTACAATGAGCAGTTCTTC; cdr3_aa: CASSSGTGYNEQFF
d_call: TRBD1; v_call: TRBV6-5; j_call: TRBJ1-1; clone_size: -; cdr3_nt: TGTGCCAGCAGTTACTCTGGTTCAGGGGGAGATACTGAAGCTTTCTTT; cdr3_aa: CASSYSGSGGDTEAFF
d_call: -; v_call: TRBV10-3; j_call: TRBJ1-1; clone_size: -; cdr3_nt: TGTGCCATCAGTGGAGGTCTCTGGGGAGCTTTCTTT; cdr3_aa: CAISGGLWGAFF
d_call: TRBD1; v_call: TRBV5-4; j_call: TRBJ2-7; clone_size: once; cdr3_nt: TGTGCCAGCAGCGTACCGGGACAGGCGCACCACGAGCAGTACTTC; cdr3_aa: CASSVPGQAHHEQYF
d_call: -; v_call: TRBV6-5; j_call: TRBJ2-3; clone_size: -; cdr3_nt: TGTGCCAGCAGTTACGAGTGGACTAATACGCAGTATTTT; cdr3_aa: CASSYEWTNTQYF
d_call: -; v_call: TRBV6-1; j_call: TRBJ1-1; clone_size: once; cdr3_nt: TGTGCCAGCAGTGTCGGTCTTGGTAGGACTGAAGCTTTCTTT; cdr3_aa: CASSVGLGRTEAFF
d_call: -; v_call: TRBV6-5; j_call: TRBJ2-7; clone_size: -; cdr3_nt: TGTGCCAGCAGTTACGGCAGAATGGGAAACTACGAGCAGTACTTC; cdr3_aa: CASSYGRMGNYEQYF
d_call: -; v_call: TRBV28; j_call: TRBJ2-7; clone_size: -; cdr3_nt: TGTGCCAGCAGTTTAGCGCCGAACTACGAGCAGTACTTC; cdr3_aa: CASSLAPNYEQYF
d_call: -; v_call: TRBV13; j_call: TRBJ2-3; clone_size: -; cdr3_nt: TGTGCCAGCAGCTTCACTAGCCCCGATACGCAGTATTTT; cdr3_aa: CASSFTSPDTQYF
d_call: -; v_call: TRBV6-5; j_call: TRBJ2-3; clone_size: -; cdr3_nt: TGTGCCAGCAGTTACTCCGGGTGGAGGGATACGCAGTATTTT; cdr3_aa: CASSYSGWRDTQYF
d_call: -; v_call: TRBV7-2; j_call: TRBJ2-2; clone_size: -; cdr3_nt: TGTGCCAGCAGCCCGGACTTCTCCCACACCGGGGAGCTGTTTTTT; cdr3_aa: CASSPDFSHTGELFF
d_call: TRBD2; v_call: TRBV28; j_call: TRBJ2-1; clone_size: -; cdr3_nt: TGTGCCAGCAGTTCAATTCTAGCGGGAGACTCGCATGAGCAGTTCTTC; cdr3_aa: CASSSILAGDSHEQFF
d_call: -; v_call: TRBV7-2; j_call: TRBJ1-4; clone_size: -; cdr3_nt: TGTGCCAGCAGGCTAAATGAAAAACTGTTTTTT; cdr3_aa: CASRLNEKLFF
d_call: -; v_call: TRBV29-1; j_call: TRBJ2-7; clone_size: -; cdr3_nt: TGCAGCGCCTCGCGACGCGGGGATTTCTCCTACGAGCAGTACTTC; cdr3_aa: CSASRRGDFSYEQYF
d_call: TRBD1; v_call: TRBV19; j_call: TRBJ1-5; clone_size: -; cdr3_nt: TGTGCCAGTAGTAAAACCGGGACAGGGACATCTTATAGCAATCAGCCCCAGCATTTT; cdr3_aa: CASSKTGTGTSYSNQPQHF
d_call: -; v_call: TRBV11-2; j_call: TRBJ2-5; clone_size: -; cdr3_nt: TGTGCCAGCAGCTCGGGACTGGGGGAGACCCAGTACTTC; cdr3_aa: CASSSGLGETQYF
d_call: -; v_call: TRBV2; j_call: TRBJ2-1; clone_size: -; cdr3_nt: TGTGCCAGCAGTGATAGAGTCGTCTACAATGAGCAGTTCTTC; cdr3_aa: CASSDRVVYNEQFF
d_call: TRBD2; v_call: TRBV4-1; j_call: TRBJ2-1; clone_size: -; cdr3_nt: TGCGCCAGCAGCCAATGGTGGACTAGCGGGAAGGATGAGCAGTTCTTC; cdr3_aa: CASSQWWTSGKDEQFF
d_call: -; v_call: TRBV5-8; j_call: TRBJ1-1; clone_size: -; cdr3_nt: TGTGCCAGCAGCTGGGGGAGGACCCTCGCAGACACTGAAGCTTTCTTT; cdr3_aa: CASSWGRTLADTEAFF
d_call: -; v_call: TRBV18; j_call: TRBJ1-5; clone_size: -; cdr3_nt: TGTGCCAGCTCAAATCAAGGGGCCCCCCTCAATCAGCCCCAGCATTTT; cdr3_aa: CASSNQGAPLNQPQHF
d_call: -; v_call: TRBV6-5; j_call: TRBJ1-4; clone_size: -; cdr3_nt: TGTGCCAGCAGTTACTCAGGGGCACCGAGGGAAAAACTGTTTTTT; cdr3_aa: CASSYSGAPREKLFF
d_call: -; v_call: TRBV9; j_call: TRBJ1-2; clone_size: -; cdr3_nt: TGTGCCAGCAGCCCATCCCCCCACAGGGAGGGTGGCTACACCTTC; cdr3_aa: CASSPSPHREGGYTF
d_call: -; v_call: TRBV6-6; j_call: TRBJ2-5; clone_size: once; cdr3_nt: TGTGCCAGCCAGGGGGAGGGCGGGGTGACCCAGTACTTC; cdr3_aa: CASQGEGGVTQYF